This record concerns one T cell receptor (beta chain) sequence. Its antigen is still unknown. Other DNA sequences of this sample code for an identical CDR3. V was trimmed by 0 bases and J by 0 bases, leaving 4 bases between them. Germline-derived CDR1 and CDR2 are SGHTS and YDEGEE. CDR3 size: 14 residues. Caucasian adults residing in Nashville, Tennessee made up all the donors. Splitting of CD4+ cells produced CD45RA+ naive and CD45RA-negative memory subsets. The source of the sample is a study of shared clonotypes between healthy human individuals. Whole-study results and caveats: Sorted-subset samples were not fully sequenced, rarefaction indicated.

The assay was immunoSEQ multiplex PCR, and TCRdb's table has in-frame clones only and misses some. The sample lists more than 550,000 clones; over 55% were seen once. The clonotype originates from a woman aged 30 to 39 in good health. The specimen was memory CD4+ T cells sorted from blood. Sample subset: CD45RA-negative fraction. This sequence joins TRBV5-8 and TRBJ1-5; D not resolved. The CDR3 nucleotides read TGTGCCAGCAGCTTGGGCCATAGCAATCAGCCCCAGCATTTT. It specifies CASSLGHSNQPQHF.